This passage covers 26 T cell receptor beta chains from one sample sequenced in a study of OX40 agonist ivuxolimab in advanced cancers. Libraries came from the immunoSEQ multiplex PCR assay. What TCRdb holds here is the immuneACCESS table cut down to in-frame rearrangements. Part of the clones is not present; checked against another copy, under half of the missing clones reflect an unresolved V gene, and the others are unexplained. The sample table lists 20,000 to 25,000 clones, around 83% of them with a count of one. Roughly 26% of the sample is in the top ten clones. Sequencing was performed on CD4+ or CD8+ T cells sorted from blood, taken in a trial of the OX40 agonist ivuxolimab. Receptors were obtained from an adult with an advanced solid tumor such as melanoma, head and neck, liver or kidney cancer.

The J gene is TRBJ2-5, the V gene TRBV6-4, with TRBD1 identical over 8 bases. Germline CDR1 is MRHNA and CDR2 is SNTAGT. V trimming: 3 bases; J trimming: 3 bases; junction bases outside the gene matches: 3. The CDR3 extends over 14 amino acids. Written as DNA, the CDR3 is TGTGCCAGCAGTGAGACAGGGGAAAAAGAGACCCAGTACTTC. Its protein is CASSETGEKETQYF.

CDR3: CASSSGGWADTQYF. CDR3 bases: TGTGCCAGCAGTTCCGGGGGCTGGGCCGATACGCAGTATTTT. The chain is built from TRBV28 and TRBJ2-3; possibly TRBD1 or TRBD2 for D (6 bases each). The CDR3 runs to 14 residues. The V and J ends lost 4 bases and 6 bases respectively, with 14 bases between them. From germline, CDR1 is MDHEN and CDR2 SYDVKM.

The V and J genes are TRBV30 and TRBJ1-2, with D tentatively TRBD1 (5 bases). Per the germline V gene, CDR1 is GTSNPN and CDR2 is SVGIG (reference sequence). Between the trimmed V and J ends, which lost 1 base and 2 bases, there was a span of 11 bases. The CDR3 is made up of 14 amino acids. The CDR3 loop is CAWSAPEGNYGYTF. CDR3 coding DNA: TGTGCCTGGAGTGCCCCCGAGGGGAACTATGGCTACACCTTC.

The table lists this clone with a few counts. The rearrangement joins TRBV6-1 to TRBJ2-1; TRBD1 matches at 8 bases. From germline, CDR1 is MNHNS and CDR2 SASEGT. After removal of 5 bases from V and 4 bases from J, the junction contained 4 bases not matched to a gene. This CDR3 comprises 14 residues. The CDR3 region is CASSPWTGYNEQFF. CDR3 coding DNA: TGTGCCAGCAGTCCGTGGACAGGGTACAATGAGCAGTTCTTC.

By share, this clone counts as large (0.1 to 1%). V is TRBV27 and J is TRBJ2-7; D gene unclear. With 3 bases removed from V and 5 bases from J, the gap between germline ends came to 14 bases. This CDR3 has 14 amino acids. From germline, CDR1 is MNHEY and CDR2 SMNVEV (reference sequence). The CDR3 DNA follows: TGTGCCAGCAGTTTCGGTTCCCGGCCCCACGAGCAGTACTTC. Its protein product is CASSFGSRPHEQYF.

V usage is TRBV7-9 and J usage is TRBJ2-5; no clear D. With 3 bases removed from V and 4 bases from J, the gap between germline ends came to 3 bases. Germline V gene data show CDR1 as SEHNR and CDR2 as FQNEAQ (reference sequence). There are 11 residues in the CDR3. As DNA, the CDR3 is TGTGCCAGCAGCTTTCTAGAGACCCAGTACTTC. It is translated as CASSFLETQYF.

The chain joins TRBV4-1 to TRBJ1-1; D ambiguous. This CDR3 region has 14 residues. The germline V gene has CDR1 MGHRA and CDR2 YSYEKL. Trimming took off 1 base at V and 2 bases at J, with 8 bases between the two ends. The CDR3 is CASSQVWANTEAFF. The DNA of the CDR3 is TGCGCCAGCAGCCAAGTTTGGGCCAACACTGAAGCTTTCTTT.

The V call is TRBV30, the J call TRBJ2-7, with D possibly TRBD1 on 5 matching bases. The CDR3 runs 13 residues. V dropped 3 bases and J dropped 3 bases, with 12 bases sitting between them. Germline-derived CDR1 and CDR2 are GTSNPN and SVGIG (reference sequence). DNA of the CDR3: TGTGCCTGGAGGACAAGGGGCGGCTACGAGCAGTACTTC. Encoded protein: CAWRTRGGYEQYF.

This clone came up once. The chain is built from TRBV5-5 and TRBJ2-1; TRBD2 might be the D (8 bases). Germline V lookup: CDR1 SGHKS, CDR2 YYEKEE (reference sequence). V shed 1 base and J shed 8 bases, with 16 bases lying between them. The CDR3 runs to 15 residues. The DNA for the CDR3 is TGTGCCAGCAGCTTGTCAGGGGGACTAGACTATGAGCAGTTCTTC. This encodes CASSLSGGLDYEQFF.

V and J are TRBV2 and TRBJ2-1; weak D call: TRBD2 (6 bases). From germline, CDR1 is SNHLY and CDR2 FYNNEI. V lost 7 bases, J lost 0 bases, and 13 bases lay in between. This CDR3 has 15 amino acids. The CDR3 is CASTFRGISYNEQFF. CDR3 DNA: TGTGCCAGCACCTTTCGCGGGATCTCCTACAATGAGCAGTTCTTC.

The chain combines TRBV6-1 with TRBJ1-3; D ambiguous. Trimming shortened V by 1 base and J by 3 bases, and 4 bases separated the two germline ends. Germline assignment: CDR1 MNHNS and CDR2 SASEGT. The CDR3 spans 13 residues. In DNA, the CDR3 is TGTGCCAGCAGTGAAGTGGATGGAAACACCATATATTTT. Translated: CASSEVDGNTIYF.

This chain connects TRBV7-9 to TRBJ1-5, with a tentative D call TRBD1 (5 bases). CDR3 length: 13 amino acids. Germline V gene data show CDR1 as SEHNR and CDR2 as FQNEAQ (reference sequence). The V end lost 5 bases, the J end lost 7 bases, and 12 bases lay between the germline ends. The CDR3 DNA sequence: TGTGCCAGCAGCCAGGAGGGGAGGCAGCCCCAGCATTTT. It codes for CASSQEGRQPQHF.

V gene TRBV9 combines with J gene TRBJ2-7; D gene uncertain. CDR1 is SGDLS, CDR2 YYNGEE, per germline. The CDR3 consists of 11 residues. V was cut by 4 bases and J by 0 bases, with 2 bases left in between. This CDR3 reads CASSFSYEQYF. CDR3 coding DNA: TGTGCCAGCAGCTTCTCCTACGAGCAGTACTTC.

The chain combines TRBV30 with TRBJ2-3; the D is unclear. Trimming cost V 5 bases and J 6 bases, with 15 bases left between them. The CDR3 has 13 residues. Germline V lookup: CDR1 GTSNPN, CDR2 SVGIG (reference sequence). The CDR3 DNA follows: TGTGCCTGGGGCTTTAGCTTCGGGGATACGCAGTATTTT. This translates into CAWGFSFGDTQYF.

The rearrangement joins TRBV19 to TRBJ1-5; no clear D gene. The CDR3 runs 15 residues. The V gene lost 2 bases and the J gene lost 5 bases, with 13 bases spanning the gap. CDR1 LNHDA and CDR2 SQIVND come from the germline V gene (reference sequence). This CDR3 is CASSIMPSTHQPQHF. DNA of the CDR3: TGTGCCAGTAGTATAATGCCCAGTACTCATCAGCCCCAGCATTTT. The complete variable domain, with remaining parts taken from reference TRBV19 and TRBJ1-5, reads DGGITQSPKYLFRKEGQNVTLSCEQNLNHDAMYWYRQDPGQGLRLIYYSQIVNDFQKGDIAEGYSVSREKKESFPLTVTSAQKNPTAFYLCASSIMPSTHQPQHFGDGTRLSIL.

This chain joins TRBV15 and TRBJ2-1, with a weak D call TRBD2 (5 bases). V was shortened by 0 bases and J by 6 bases, with 12 bases between the two germline ends. Germline V gene lookup returns CDR1 LNHNV and CDR2 YYDKDF (reference sequence). This CDR3 has 15 amino acids. CDR3 loop: CATSRDRGPANEQFF. Written as DNA, the CDR3 is TGTGCCACCAGCAGAGATCGAGGGCCCGCCAATGAGCAGTTCTTC.

The rearrangement links TRBV30 to TRBJ2-5; a possible D gene is TRBD1 (6 bases). This CDR3 region has 15 residues. Germline values: CDR1 GTSNPN, CDR2 SVGIG (reference sequence). CDR3 amino acids: CARTEGVSAVETQYF. CDR3 sequence (DNA): TGTGCACGCACAGAGGGGGTTAGCGCCGTGGAGACCCAGTACTTC.

The chain is built from TRBV4-1 and TRBJ2-3; perhaps TRBD2 as D (7 bases). Per the germline V gene, CDR1 is MGHRA and CDR2 is YSYEKL. V lost 1 base, J lost 6 bases, and 17 bases lay in between. This CDR3 has 16 residues. CDR3 coding DNA: TGCGCCAGCAGCCAAGTTGGCGGGGGCGTCAAGGATACGCAGTATTTT. Its translation: CASSQVGGGVKDTQYF.

The chain employs TRBV28 and TRBJ2-5; 9 nucleotides line up with TRBD2. The V segment lost 5 bases and the J segment 4 bases; nucleotides outside the gene matches: 11. This CDR3 contains 16 residues. Germline CDR1 reads MDHEN; CDR2 reads SYDVKM. DNA for the CDR3: TGTGCCAGCAGTGGGGAAGCGGGAGGCGTGGTAGAGACCCAGTACTTC. Translation gives CASSGEAGGVVETQYF.

The chain is built from TRBV9 and TRBJ2-1; unclear D gene. The V gene's germline CDR1 is SGDLS and CDR2 YYNGEE. Between the trimmed V and J ends, which lost 0 bases and 0 bases, there was a span of 10 bases. This CDR3 is built from 16 residues. The CDR3 spells CASSVAETSSYNEQFF. In DNA form, the CDR3 reads TGTGCCAGCAGCGTAGCTGAGACTTCCTCCTACAATGAGCAGTTCTTC.

V gene TRBV28 combines with J gene TRBJ2-7, with D perhaps given as TRBD1 or TRBD2 (6 bases each). Trimming left V 6 bases short and J 5 bases short, with 20 bases between. Germline assignment: CDR1 MDHEN and CDR2 SYDVKM. The CDR3 is 15 amino acids. The CDR3 coding sequence is TGTGCCAGCAGGCACCGGGGGCTAGCGCCCCACGAGCAGTACTTC. Translation gives CASRHRGLAPHEQYF.

The chain carries TRBV7-9 and TRBJ2-5, with D possibly being TRBD1 or TRBD2 (7 bases each). V shed 0 bases and J shed 1 base, with 15 bases lying between them. The CDR3 covers 17 residues. The V gene's germline CDR1 is SEHNR and CDR2 FQNEAQ (reference sequence). In nucleotides, the CDR3 is TGTGCCAGCAGCTTAGCTAAGACAGGGAGGGCCCAAGAGACCCAGTACTTC. Translation: CASSLAKTGRAQETQYF. The variable domain in full, with the rest retrieved from reference TRBV7-9 and TRBJ2-5, is DTGVSQNPRHKITKRGQNVTFRCDPISEHNRLYWYRQTLGQGPEFLTYFQNEAQLEKSRLLSDRFSAERPKGSFSTLEIQRTEQGDSAMYLCASSLAKTGRAQETQYFGPGTRLLVL.

The V call is TRBV5-4, the J call TRBJ2-7; 10 nucleotides align to TRBD2. CDR1 and CDR2 from the germline V gene are SGHNT and YYREEE (reference sequence). The V gene end was trimmed by 3 bases and the J gene end by 4 bases; junction bases not matched to a gene: 7. The CDR3 has 15 residues. The CDR3 reads CASSSPGTSVYEQYF. The DNA of the CDR3 is TGTGCCAGCAGCTCCCCGGGGACTAGCGTTTACGAGCAGTACTTC.

The chain joins TRBV28 to TRBJ1-6; TRBD1 is a possible D gene (6 bases). This CDR3 has 16 amino acids. Germline V gene data show CDR1 as MDHEN and CDR2 as SYDVKM. V lost 2 bases and J 9 bases, leaving 17 bases between the germline ends. CDR3 in DNA: TGTGCCAGCAGTTTACCCCCCAACAGGGTCGGTTCACCCCTCCACTTT. The encoded protein is CASSLPPNRVGSPLHF.

The V call is TRBV9, the J call TRBJ2-7; a weak D match, TRBD1 (6 bases). Germline CDR1 and CDR2: SGDLS and YYNGEE. V was trimmed by 3 bases and J by 3 bases, leaving 16 bases between them. There are 15 residues in the CDR3. CDR3 residues: CASSEGVGLIYEQYF. The CDR3 DNA reads as TGTGCCAGCAGCGAGGGGGTCGGACTGATCTACGAGCAGTACTTC.

Within the sample, this clone is medium-sized (0.01 to 0.1%). The CDR3 here is CASSLKWGFGETQYF. The CDR3 bases are TGTGCCAGCAGCTTGAAGTGGGGGTTTGGAGAGACCCAGTACTTC. The V gene is TRBV11-2, the J gene TRBJ2-5, with D tentatively TRBD1 or TRBD2 (5 bases each). The germline V gene encodes CDR1 SGHAT and CDR2 FQNNGV. The CDR3 totals 15 residues. V dropped 3 bases and J dropped 4 bases, with 15 bases sitting between them.